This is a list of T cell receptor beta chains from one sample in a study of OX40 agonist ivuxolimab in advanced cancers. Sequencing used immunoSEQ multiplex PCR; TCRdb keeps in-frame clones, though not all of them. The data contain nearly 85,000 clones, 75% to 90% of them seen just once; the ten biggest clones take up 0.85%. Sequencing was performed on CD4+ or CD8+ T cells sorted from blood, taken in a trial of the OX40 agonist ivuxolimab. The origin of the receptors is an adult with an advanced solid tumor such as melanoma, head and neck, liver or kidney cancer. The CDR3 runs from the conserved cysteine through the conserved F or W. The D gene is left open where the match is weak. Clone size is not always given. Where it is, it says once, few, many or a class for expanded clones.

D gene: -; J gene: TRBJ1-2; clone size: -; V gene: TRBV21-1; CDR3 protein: CASTNWARQAFSGYTF; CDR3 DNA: TGTGCCAGCACCAATTGGGCCCGACAGGCCTTTTCAGGCTACACCTTC
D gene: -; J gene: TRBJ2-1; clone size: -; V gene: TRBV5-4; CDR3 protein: CASSSEAPSAYNEQFF; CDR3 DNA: TGTGCCAGCAGCTCTGAAGCCCCGTCCGCCTACAATGAGCAGTTCTTC
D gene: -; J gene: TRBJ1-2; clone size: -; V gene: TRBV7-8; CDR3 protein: CASSFVEGSDGYTF; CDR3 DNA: TGTGCCAGCAGCTTTGTAGAAGGTAGTGATGGCTACACCTTC
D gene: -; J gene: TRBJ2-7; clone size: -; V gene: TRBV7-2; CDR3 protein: CASSLSYEQYF; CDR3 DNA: TGTGCCAGCAGCTTAAGCTACGAGCAGTACTTC
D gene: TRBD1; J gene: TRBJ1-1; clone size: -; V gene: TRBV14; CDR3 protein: CASSRQGANTEAFF; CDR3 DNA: TGTGCCAGCAGCCGACAGGGGGCGAACACTGAAGCTTTCTTT
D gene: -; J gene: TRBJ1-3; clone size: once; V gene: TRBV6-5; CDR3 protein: CASSLQSPGNTIYF; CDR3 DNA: TGTGCCAGCAGTTTACAGAGCCCCGGAAACACCATATATTTT
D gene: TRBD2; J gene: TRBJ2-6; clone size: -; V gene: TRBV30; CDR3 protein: CAWSGGGSGANVLTF; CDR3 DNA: TGTGCCTGGAGTGGGGGGGGCTCTGGGGCCAACGTCCTGACTTTC
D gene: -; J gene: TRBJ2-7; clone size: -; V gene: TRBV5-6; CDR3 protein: CASSVPGIYEQYF; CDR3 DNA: TGTGCCAGCAGCGTTCCGGGTATCTACGAGCAGTACTTC
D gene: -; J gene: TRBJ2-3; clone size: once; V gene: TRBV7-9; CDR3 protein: CASSPLGGAIGRTDTQYF; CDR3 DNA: TGTGCCAGCAGCCCCCTGGGGGGGGCTATTGGGCGCACAGATACGCAGTATTTT
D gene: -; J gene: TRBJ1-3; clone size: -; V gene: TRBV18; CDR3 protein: CASSPTDDSGNTIYF; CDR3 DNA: TGTGCCAGCTCACCGACAGACGACTCTGGAAACACCATATATTTT
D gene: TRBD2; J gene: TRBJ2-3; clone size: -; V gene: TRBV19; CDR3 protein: CASIARSGGLADTQYF; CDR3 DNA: TGTGCCAGTATTGCTAGGAGCGGGGGGTTGGCAGATACGCAGTATTTT
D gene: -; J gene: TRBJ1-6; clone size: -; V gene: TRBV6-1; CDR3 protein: CASSEAHRDNSPLHF; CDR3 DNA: TGTGCCAGCAGTGAAGCGCACCGCGATAATTCACCCCTCCACTTT
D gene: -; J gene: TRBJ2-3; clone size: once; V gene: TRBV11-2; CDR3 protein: CASTLGNGADTQYF; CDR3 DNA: TGTGCCAGCACCCTGGGGAATGGGGCAGATACGCAGTATTTT
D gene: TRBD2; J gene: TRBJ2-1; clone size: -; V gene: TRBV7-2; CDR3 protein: CASSFVAGVKGNEQFF; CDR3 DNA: TGTGCCAGCAGCTTTGTAGCGGGGGTAAAAGGCAATGAGCAGTTCTTC
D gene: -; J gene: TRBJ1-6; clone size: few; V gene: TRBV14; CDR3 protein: CASSHLTGLDNSPLHF; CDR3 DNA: TGTGCCAGCAGCCACCTAACAGGGCTAGATAATTCACCCCTCCACTTT
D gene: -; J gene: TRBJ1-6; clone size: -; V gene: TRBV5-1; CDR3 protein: CASSLTGLGSYNSPLHF; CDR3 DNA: TGCGCCAGCAGCCTCACGGGCCTGGGATCCTATAATTCACCCCTCCACTTT
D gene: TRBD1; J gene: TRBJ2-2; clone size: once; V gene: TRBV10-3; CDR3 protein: CAISATGETGELFF; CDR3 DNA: TGTGCCATCAGTGCCACAGGGGAAACCGGGGAGCTGTTTTTT
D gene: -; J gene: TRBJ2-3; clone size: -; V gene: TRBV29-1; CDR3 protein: CSVDGYTDTQYF; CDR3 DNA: TGCAGCGTGGACGGATACACAGATACGCAGTATTTT
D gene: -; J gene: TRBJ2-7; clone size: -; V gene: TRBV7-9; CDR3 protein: CASSSLWAYEQYF; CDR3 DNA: TGTGCCAGCAGCTCCCTATGGGCCTACGAGCAGTACTTC
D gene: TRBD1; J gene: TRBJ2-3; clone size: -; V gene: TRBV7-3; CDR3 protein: CASSLIGGTGNADTQYF; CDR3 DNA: TGTGCCAGCAGCTTAATTGGAGGGACAGGGAATGCAGATACGCAGTATTTT
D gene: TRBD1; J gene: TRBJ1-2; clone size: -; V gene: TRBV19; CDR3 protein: CASSPLLRRGSYGYTF; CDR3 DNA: TGTGCCAGTAGTCCCCTCCTCCGCAGGGGGAGTTATGGCTACACCTTC
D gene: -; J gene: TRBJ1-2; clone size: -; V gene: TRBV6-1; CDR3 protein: CASSEGHWGQAGYGYTF; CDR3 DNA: TGTGCCAGCAGTGAAGGACACTGGGGGCAGGCGGGATATGGCTACACCTTC
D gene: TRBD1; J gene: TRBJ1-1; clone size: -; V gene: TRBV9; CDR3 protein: CASSDPGTGVYTEAFF; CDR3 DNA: TGTGCCAGCAGCGATCCCGGGACAGGGGTTTACACTGAAGCTTTCTTT
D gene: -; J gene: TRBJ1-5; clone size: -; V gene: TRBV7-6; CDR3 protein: CASSRGANQPQHF; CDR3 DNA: TGTGCCAGCAGCCGCGGGGCAAATCAGCCCCAGCATTTT
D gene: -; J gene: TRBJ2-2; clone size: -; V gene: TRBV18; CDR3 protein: CASSAGTIHGELFF; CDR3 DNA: TGTGCCAGCTCAGCCGGGACAATTCACGGGGAGCTGTTTTTT
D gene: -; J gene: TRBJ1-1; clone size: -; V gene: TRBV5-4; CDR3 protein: CASSSGGGAEAFF; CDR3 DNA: TGTGCCAGCAGCTCCGGGGGAGGAGCGGAGGCTTTCTTT
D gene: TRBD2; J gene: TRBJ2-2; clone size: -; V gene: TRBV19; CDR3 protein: CASNAGGTPDELFF; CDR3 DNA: TGTGCCAGTAACGCGGGGGGGACACCGGACGAGCTGTTTTTT
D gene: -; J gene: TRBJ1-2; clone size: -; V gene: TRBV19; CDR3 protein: CASSIVAGRDYGYTF; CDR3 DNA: TGTGCCAGTAGTATAGTAGCGGGCCGAGACTATGGCTACACCTTC
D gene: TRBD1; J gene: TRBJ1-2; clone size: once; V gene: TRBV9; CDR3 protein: CASSARQGSYGYTF; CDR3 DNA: TGTGCCAGCAGCGCCCGACAGGGGTCCTATGGCTACACCTTC
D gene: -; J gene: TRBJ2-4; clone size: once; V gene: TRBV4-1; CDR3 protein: CASSPGGNSRLGKNIQYF; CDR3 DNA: TGCGCCAGCAGCCCGGGGGGCAACTCCAGGTTGGGCAAAAACATTCAGTACTTC
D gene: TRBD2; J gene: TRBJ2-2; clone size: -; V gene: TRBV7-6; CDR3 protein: CASSPSGGTGTGELFF; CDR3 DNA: TGTGCCAGCAGCCCTAGCGGGGGGACCGGCACCGGGGAGCTGTTTTTT
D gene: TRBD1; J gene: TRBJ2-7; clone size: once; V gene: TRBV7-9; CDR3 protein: CVSSPRTGSYEQYF; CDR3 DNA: TGTGTCAGCAGCCCCCGGACAGGGAGCTACGAGCAGTACTTC
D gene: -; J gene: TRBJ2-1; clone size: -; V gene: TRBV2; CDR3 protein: CASIRQVGNEQFF; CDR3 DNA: TGTGCCAGTATAAGACAGGTCGGGAATGAGCAGTTCTTC
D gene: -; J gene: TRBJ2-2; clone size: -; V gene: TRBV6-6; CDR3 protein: CASSNVRSGELFF; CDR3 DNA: TGTGCCAGCAGCAACGTTAGGAGCGGGGAGCTGTTTTTT
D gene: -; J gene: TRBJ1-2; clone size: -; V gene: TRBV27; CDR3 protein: CASRLRGTEGGYTF; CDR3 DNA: TGTGCCAGCAGACTTCGGGGTACGGAGGGGGGCTACACCTTC
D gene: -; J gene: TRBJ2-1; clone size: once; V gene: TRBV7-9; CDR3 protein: CASSLLGDKKQFF; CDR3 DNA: TGTGCCAGCAGCTTATTGGGGGACAAGAAGCAGTTCTTC
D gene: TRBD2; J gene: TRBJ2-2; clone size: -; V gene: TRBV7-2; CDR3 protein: CASRSSGAPGELFF; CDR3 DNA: TGTGCCAGCAGGTCTAGCGGGGCCCCCGGGGAGCTGTTTTTT